The present T cell receptor beta chain was sequenced within a study of regulatory T cells in long-lasting Graves disease. Time point noted: newly diagnosed GD, antithyroid drugs for less than 3 months. The authors made the TCR library using RNA they extracted from PBMCs. The authors built TCR beta libraries using iRepertoire HTBI primers and Arm-PCR of CDR3 regions. TCRdb called the multiplex PCR reads again in MiXCR, with one record for every CDR3 protein. The sample has about 420,000 distinct CDR3 sequences, roughly 15% seen once. Germline trimming cut 7 bases from V and 5 bases from J; bases unmatched to any gene: 8. The CDR3 totals 14 residues. Germline V gives CDR1 LNHDA, CDR2 SQIVND (reference sequence). This same sample was also part of a study on T cells in Graves' hyperthyroidism and ophthalmopathy.

The V call is TRBV19, the J call TRBJ1-1; TRBD1 matches at 9 bases. The sample consisted of peripheral blood mononuclear cells (PBMCs), taken at new diagnosis, from a patient treated with antithyroid drugs. The clonotype originates from a woman between 18 and 29 years old with Graves disease. CDR3 protein: CASNTGGTKTEAFF. CDR3 nucleotide sequence: TGTGCCAGTAATACAGGGGGCACGAAAACTGAAGCTTTCTTT.